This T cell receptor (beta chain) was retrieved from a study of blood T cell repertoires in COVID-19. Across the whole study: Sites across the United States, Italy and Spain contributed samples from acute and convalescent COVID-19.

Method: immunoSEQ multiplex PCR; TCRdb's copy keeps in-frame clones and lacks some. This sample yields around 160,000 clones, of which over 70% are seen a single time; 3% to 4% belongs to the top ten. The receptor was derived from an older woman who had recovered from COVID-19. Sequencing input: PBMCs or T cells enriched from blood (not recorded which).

For the CDR3, the DNA is TGCGCCAGCAGCCAGGGGGACAGGGACACTGAAGCTTTCTTT. It yields the protein CASSQGDRDTEAFF. V is TRBV4-1 and J is TRBJ1-1; 9 nucleotides line up with TRBD1. Germline CDR1 reads MGHRA; CDR2 reads YSYEKL. The CDR3 sequence is 14 residues long. The trim removed 3 bases at V and 3 bases at J, leaving 2 bases unmatched.